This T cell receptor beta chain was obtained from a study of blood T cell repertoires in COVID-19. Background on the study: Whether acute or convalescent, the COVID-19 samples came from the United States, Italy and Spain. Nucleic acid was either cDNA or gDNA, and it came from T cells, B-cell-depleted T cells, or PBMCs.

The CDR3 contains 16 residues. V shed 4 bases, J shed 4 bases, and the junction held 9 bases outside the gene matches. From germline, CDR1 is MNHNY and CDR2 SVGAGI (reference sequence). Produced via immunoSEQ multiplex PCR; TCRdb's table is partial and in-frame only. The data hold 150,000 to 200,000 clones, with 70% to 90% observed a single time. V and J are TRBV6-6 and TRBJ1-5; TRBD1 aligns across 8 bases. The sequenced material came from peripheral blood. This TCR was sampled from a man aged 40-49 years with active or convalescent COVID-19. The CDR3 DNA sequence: TGTGCCAGCAGTTCTGGGACAGGAGGGGGAAATCAGCCCCAGCATTTT. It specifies CASSSGTGGGNQPQHF.